This T cell receptor (beta chain) was identified in a study of shared clonotypes between healthy human individuals. Trimming removed 4 bases from V and 8 bases from J, with 21 bases in between. The CDR3 is 16 amino acids. Germline V gene lookup returns CDR1 KGHSH and CDR2 LQKENI. Sequenced by immunoSEQ multiplex PCR; TCRdb stores in-frame clones only, minus some. The sample has about 490,000 clones, 76% seen once. This clone occurred once. This sequence joins TRBV18 and TRBJ1-5; perhaps TRBD1 as D (6 bases). Specimen: PBMCs. The sequence derives from a woman between 35 and 50 years old in good health. Some clones in this sample may be carry-over from other donors' samples. CDR3 DNA sequence: TGTGCCAGCTCACGGTCGGGGCAGGGGATTATGGAGCCCCAGCATTTT. Its translation is CASSRSGQGIMEPQHF.